These 5 T cell receptor beta chains came from one sample sequenced in a study of cytomegalovirus exposure and HLA in healthy donors. A multiplex PCR was run with 60 Vbeta primers and 13 Jbeta primers. Produced via immunoSEQ multiplex PCR; TCRdb's table is partial and in-frame only. This sample has fewer than 100,000 clones; roughly 80% occur once, and the top ten carry roughly 2%. Sequencing input: PBMCs. Receptors were obtained from a man aged 35 to 55 in good health and CMV-seronegative.

This clone was counted a single time. Here the CDR3 reads CASRDRVVPQHF. The CDR3 region has the DNA TGTGCCAGCAGGGACAGGGTGGTTCCCCAGCATTTT. The rearrangement links TRBV6-1 to TRBJ1-5; 8 nucleotides agree with TRBD1. The CDR3 loop spans 12 amino acids. CDR1 is MNHNS and CDR2 is SASEGT in the germline V gene. Losses at the gene ends were 6 bases for V and 10 bases for J; bases not matched to a gene: 5.

The V gene is TRBV9, the J gene TRBJ2-1, with TRBD1 as a possible D gene (6 bases). Between the trimmed V and J ends, which lost 0 bases and 9 bases, there was a span of 7 bases. The length of the CDR3 is 12 residues. The V gene's germline CDR1 is SGDLS and CDR2 YYNGEE. CDR3 sequence reads: CASSVAGVEQFF. The CDR3 DNA reads as TGTGCCAGCAGCGTAGCAGGGGTTGAGCAGTTCTTC.

The count of this clone is one. This chain connects TRBV18 to TRBJ2-1, with TRBD2 identical over 11 bases. V dropped 1 base and J dropped 8; count of bases not matched to a gene: 13. Germline V lookup: CDR1 KGHSH, CDR2 LQKENI. The CDR3 covers 18 residues. CDR3 nucleotides: TGTGCCAGCTCACCACGCGTAATAACTAGCGGGAGAGGGGATGAGCAGTTCTTC. Translation gives CASSPRVITSGRGDEQFF.

This clone was counted only a few times. The chain links TRBV19 to TRBJ2-1; TRBD2 matches 11 bases. V dropped 3 bases and J dropped 9; count of bases not matched to a gene: 7. The germline V gene encodes CDR1 LNHDA and CDR2 SQIVND (reference sequence). The length of the CDR3 is 15 residues. CDR3 sequence (DNA): TGTGCCAGTAGTATTCGACTAGCGGGATTCAGTGAGCAGTTCTTC. Translation: CASSIRLAGFSEQFF. Together with reference TRBV19 and TRBJ2-1, the CDR3 gives the full variable domain: DGGITQSPKYLFRKEGQNVTLSCEQNLNHDAMYWYRQDPGQGLRLIYYSQIVNDFQKGDIAEGYSVSREKKESFPLTVTSAQKNPTAFYLCASSIRLAGFSEQFFGPGTRLTVL.

This chain links TRBV30 with TRBJ1-4, with D perhaps TRBD1 (5 bases). V lost 5 bases and J lost 3, with 13 bases in between. CDR3 length: 14 amino acids. Germline V CDR1 and CDR2: GTSNPN, SVGIG (reference sequence). As DNA, the CDR3 is TGTGCCTGGTCTCGGGACTGGTCTAATGAAAAACTGTTTTTT. It encodes CAWSRDWSNEKLFF.